A selection of T cell receptor beta chains follows, all from one sample in a study of technical replicates of blood from several donors. Assay: immunoSEQ multiplex PCR; the TCRdb copy retains only in-frame clones and omits some. The sample yields fewer than 80,000 clones, 85% to 90% seen once. The sample was PBMCs. These receptors all stem from a human donor in good health. Some clones in this sample may be carry-over from other donors' samples. Both conserved end residues are part of each CDR3. Each record gives: CDR3 DNA, CDR3 protein, D gene, clone size, V gene, J gene. The D gene is left open where the match is weak. Rows give clone size only sometimes, using once, few, many, or a class for an expanded clone.

DNA: TGTGCCATCAGTCCTGGGAGAGGGGGAGAGACCCAGTACTTC; CDR3: CAISPGRGGETQYF; D: -; size: -; V: TRBV10-3; J: TRBJ2-5
DNA: TGTGCCAGCAGCCCACGGTCGGGGAACACTGAAGCTTTCTTT; CDR3: CASSPRSGNTEAFF; D: -; size: -; V: TRBV9; J: TRBJ1-1
DNA: TGTGCCAGCAGCTTGGAGGCGGGGGGGCGATCGGTGGATACGCAGTATTTT; CDR3: CASSLEAGGRSVDTQYF; D: TRBD2; size: -; V: TRBV5-5; J: TRBJ2-3
DNA: TGTGCCAGCAGCTTAAATTGGCTACAGAAAGAGACCCAGTACTTC; CDR3: CASSLNWLQKETQYF; D: -; size: -; V: TRBV7-9; J: TRBJ2-5
DNA: TGTGCCAGCAGCTTAGGGGACCTGAGGGTAGCGGGGGTGCCCTACGAGCAGTACTTC; CDR3: CASSLGDLRVAGVPYEQYF; D: TRBD2; size: -; V: TRBV11-2; J: TRBJ2-7
DNA: TGTGCCAGTGAGCCGGGACTAGCGGGAGTGGGGTACAATGAGCAGTTCTTC; CDR3: CASEPGLAGVGYNEQFF; D: TRBD2; size: -; V: TRBV19; J: TRBJ2-1
DNA: TGTGCCAGCAGCCTTAGGAGAGATGAAGCTTTCTTT; CDR3: CASSLRRDEAFF; D: -; size: -; V: TRBV11-2; J: TRBJ1-1
DNA: TGTGCCAGCAGCGTCGGACTAGCGGGGGGCACAGATACGCAGTATTTT; CDR3: CASSVGLAGGTDTQYF; D: TRBD2; size: -; V: TRBV5-8; J: TRBJ2-3
DNA: TGTGCCAGCAGCGTAGTGGGGCAGGGGGCACTTGAGACCCAGTACTTC; CDR3: CASSVVGQGALETQYF; D: TRBD1; size: -; V: TRBV9; J: TRBJ2-5
DNA: TGTGCTAGTGGTTTATCCAGGGTGAACGAGCAGTACTTC; CDR3: CASGLSRVNEQYF; D: -; size: once; V: TRBV12-5; J: TRBJ2-7
DNA: TGCGCCAGCAGCCCGGTCAGGGACAGCAATGAGCAGTTCTTC; CDR3: CASSPVRDSNEQFF; D: TRBD1; size: -; V: TRBV5-1; J: TRBJ2-1
DNA: TGTGCCAGCAGTACCGGACTAGTGGGGGAGACCCAGTACTTC; CDR3: CASSTGLVGETQYF; D: TRBD2; size: -; V: TRBV7-7; J: TRBJ2-5
DNA: TGTGCCAGCATCTTGAGCAATGGAAACACCATATATTTT; CDR3: CASILSNGNTIYF; D: -; size: -; V: TRBV6-6; J: TRBJ1-3
DNA: TGTGCCAGTCCGAGGCCGGGGGAGATGACAGATACGCAGTATTTT; CDR3: CASPRPGEMTDTQYF; D: -; size: -; V: TRBV6-1; J: TRBJ2-3
DNA: TGTGCCAGTCATTCCAGGAAATCTAACTATGGCTACACCTTC; CDR3: CASHSRKSNYGYTF; D: -; size: -; V: TRBV19; J: TRBJ1-2
DNA: TGTGCCAGCAGCTTGACAGGGTTTGTCCCCGGGGAGCTGTTTTTT; CDR3: CASSLTGFVPGELFF; D: TRBD1; size: once; V: TRBV11-3; J: TRBJ2-2
DNA: TGTGCCAGCAGCACGACAGGGGGCTTTGGAAACACCATATATTTT; CDR3: CASSTTGGFGNTIYF; D: TRBD1; size: -; V: TRBV6-5; J: TRBJ1-3
DNA: TGCGCCAGCAGCCAAGCTTTGGCGGGATACACAGATACGCAGTATTTT; CDR3: CASSQALAGYTDTQYF; D: -; size: -; V: TRBV4-3; J: TRBJ2-3
DNA: TGTGCCAGCAGCGTAGCGGGGTTCACAGATACGCAGTATTTT; CDR3: CASSVAGFTDTQYF; D: -; size: -; V: TRBV9; J: TRBJ2-3
DNA: TGTGCCGGCCGGGGACAGTTCATGAACACTGAAGCTTTCTTT; CDR3: CAGRGQFMNTEAFF; D: -; size: few; V: TRBV21-1; J: TRBJ1-1
DNA: TGTGCCAGCAGTCCCAGGGGTGGCAATTCACCCCTCCACTTT; CDR3: CASSPRGGNSPLHF; D: -; size: -; V: TRBV6-6; J: TRBJ1-6
DNA: TGTGCCAGCAGTTTATCCTTCGGCCAGGGGCGAAGTCAGCCCCAGCATTTT; CDR3: CASSLSFGQGRSQPQHF; D: -; size: once; V: TRBV27; J: TRBJ1-5
DNA: TGTGCCTGGAGTCTGGGGACAGGGGGCCAGCCCCAGCATTTT; CDR3: CAWSLGTGGQPQHF; D: TRBD1; size: few; V: TRBV30; J: TRBJ1-5
DNA: TGTGCCAGCAGTGAATCCAGCAGGAGCACAGATACGCAGTATTTT; CDR3: CASSESSRSTDTQYF; D: -; size: -; V: TRBV2; J: TRBJ2-3
DNA: TGTGCCAGCTCACCCGGACAGGGAGAAGCTTTCTTT; CDR3: CASSPGQGEAFF; D: TRBD1; size: -; V: TRBV18; J: TRBJ1-1
DNA: TGTGCCAGCAGCCCCCGGGTGGTCTACAATGAGCAGTTCTTC; CDR3: CASSPRVVYNEQFF; D: -; size: -; V: TRBV7-2; J: TRBJ2-1
DNA: TGTGCCAGCAGCTTACAGGGGGCGAGCGGGGAGCTGTTTTTT; CDR3: CASSLQGASGELFF; D: TRBD1; size: -; V: TRBV7-3; J: TRBJ2-2
DNA: TGTGCCAGCAGCTCCCTCAGATACGAGCAGTACTTC; CDR3: CASSSLRYEQYF; D: -; size: -; V: TRBV7-2; J: TRBJ2-7
DNA: TGTGCCAGCAGTCACGAGGGGGCTGAGGCCACTGAAGCTTTCTTT; CDR3: CASSHEGAEATEAFF; D: TRBD1; size: -; V: TRBV5-4; J: TRBJ1-1